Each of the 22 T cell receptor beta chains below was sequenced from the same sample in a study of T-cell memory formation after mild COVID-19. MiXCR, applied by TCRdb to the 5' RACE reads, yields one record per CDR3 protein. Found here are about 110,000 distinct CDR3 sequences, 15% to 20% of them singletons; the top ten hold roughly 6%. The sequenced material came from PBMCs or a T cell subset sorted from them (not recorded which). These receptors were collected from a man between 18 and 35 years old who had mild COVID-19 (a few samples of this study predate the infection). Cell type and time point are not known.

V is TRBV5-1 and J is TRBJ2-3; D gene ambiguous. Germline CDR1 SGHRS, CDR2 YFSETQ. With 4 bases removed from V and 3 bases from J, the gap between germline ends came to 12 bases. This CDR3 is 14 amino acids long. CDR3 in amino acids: CASSPSLGTDTQYF. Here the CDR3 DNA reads TGCGCCAGCAGCCCCTCTCTTGGTACAGATACGCAGTATTTT.

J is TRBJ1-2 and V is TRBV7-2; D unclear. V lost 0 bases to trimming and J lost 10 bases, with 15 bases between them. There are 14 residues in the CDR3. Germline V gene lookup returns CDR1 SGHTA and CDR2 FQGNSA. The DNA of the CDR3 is TGTGCCAGCAGCTTAGCGTTCCAGGCCCCATTCTACACCTTC. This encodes CASSLAFQAPFYTF.

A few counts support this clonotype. CDR3 in DNA: TGCGCCAGCAGCCACCCAGGGGAGGAGACCCAGTACTTC. It yields the protein CASSHPGEETQYF. This chain links TRBV4-1 with TRBJ2-5; tentative D call: TRBD1 (6 bases). Germline V gene lookup returns CDR1 MGHRA and CDR2 YSYEKL. Between the trimmed V and J ends, which lost 3 bases and 5 bases, there was a span of 10 bases. The CDR3 runs to 13 residues.

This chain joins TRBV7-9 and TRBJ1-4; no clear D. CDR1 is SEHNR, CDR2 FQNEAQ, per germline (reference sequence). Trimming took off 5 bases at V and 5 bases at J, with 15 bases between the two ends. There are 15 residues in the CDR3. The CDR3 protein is CASSPRMTENEKLFF. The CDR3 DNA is TGTGCCAGCAGCCCGAGGATGACGGAAAATGAAAAACTGTTTTTT.

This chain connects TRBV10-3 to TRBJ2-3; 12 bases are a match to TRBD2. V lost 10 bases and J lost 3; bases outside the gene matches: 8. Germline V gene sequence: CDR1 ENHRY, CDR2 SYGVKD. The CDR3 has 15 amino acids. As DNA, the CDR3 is TGTGCCACCGCCGGACTAGCGGGGTATACAGATACGCAGTATTTT. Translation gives CATAGLAGYTDTQYF.

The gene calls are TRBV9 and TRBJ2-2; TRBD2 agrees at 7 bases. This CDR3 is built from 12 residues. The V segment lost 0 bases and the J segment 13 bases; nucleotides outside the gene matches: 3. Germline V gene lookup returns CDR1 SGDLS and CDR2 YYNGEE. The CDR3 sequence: CASSVGEGVLFF. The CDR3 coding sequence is TGTGCCAGCAGCGTAGGGGAGGGAGTGCTGTTTTTT.

This CDR3 reads CASSLSGQVYEQYF. Written as DNA, the CDR3 is TGTGCCAGCAGTTTATCCGGACAGGTCTACGAGCAGTACTTC. The J gene is TRBJ2-7, the V gene TRBV6-5; 7 bases align to TRBD1. V trimming: 4 bases; J trimming: 3 bases; junction bases outside the gene matches: 6. CDR3 length: 14 residues. Germline-derived CDR1 and CDR2 are MNHEY and SVGAGI.

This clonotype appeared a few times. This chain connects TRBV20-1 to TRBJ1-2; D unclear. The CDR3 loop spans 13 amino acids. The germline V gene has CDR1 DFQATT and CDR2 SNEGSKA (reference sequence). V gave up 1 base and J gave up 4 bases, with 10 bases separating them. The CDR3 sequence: CSARAGNGYGYTF. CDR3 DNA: TGCAGTGCTAGAGCGGGTAACGGCTATGGCTACACCTTC.

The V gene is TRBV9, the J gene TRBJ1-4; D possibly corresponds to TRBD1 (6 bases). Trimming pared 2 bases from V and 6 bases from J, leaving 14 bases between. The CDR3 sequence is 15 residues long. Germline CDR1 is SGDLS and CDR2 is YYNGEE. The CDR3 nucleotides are TGTGCCAGCAGCGTGTTGGACAGTACGGATGAAAAACTGTTTTTT. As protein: CASSVLDSTDEKLFF.

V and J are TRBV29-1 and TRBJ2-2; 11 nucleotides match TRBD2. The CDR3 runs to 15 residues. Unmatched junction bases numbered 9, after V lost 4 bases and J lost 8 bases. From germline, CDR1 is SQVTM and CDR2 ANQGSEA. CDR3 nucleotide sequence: TGCAGCGTTGTGTGGACTAGCGGGCCAATGGGGGAGCTGTTTTTT. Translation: CSVVWTSGPMGELFF.

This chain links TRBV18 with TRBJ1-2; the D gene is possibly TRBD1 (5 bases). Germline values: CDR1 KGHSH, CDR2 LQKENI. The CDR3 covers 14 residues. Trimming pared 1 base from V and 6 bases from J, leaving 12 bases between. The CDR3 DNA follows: TGTGCCAGCTCACCACAAAGGGAAGGGGATGGCTACACCTTC. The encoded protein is CASSPQREGDGYTF.

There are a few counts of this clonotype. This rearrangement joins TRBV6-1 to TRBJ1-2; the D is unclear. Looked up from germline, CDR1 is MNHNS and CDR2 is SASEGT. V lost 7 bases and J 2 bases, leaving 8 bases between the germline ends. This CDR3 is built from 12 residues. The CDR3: CASTPENYGYTF. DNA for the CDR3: TGTGCCAGCACTCCGGAAAACTATGGCTACACCTTC.

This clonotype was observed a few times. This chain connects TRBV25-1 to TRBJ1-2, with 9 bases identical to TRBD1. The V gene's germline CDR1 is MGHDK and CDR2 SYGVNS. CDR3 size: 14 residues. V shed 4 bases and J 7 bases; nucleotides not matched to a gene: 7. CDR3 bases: TGTGCCAGCAGTGGGGGACAGGGTATAGCTGGCTACACCTTC. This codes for CASSGGQGIAGYTF.

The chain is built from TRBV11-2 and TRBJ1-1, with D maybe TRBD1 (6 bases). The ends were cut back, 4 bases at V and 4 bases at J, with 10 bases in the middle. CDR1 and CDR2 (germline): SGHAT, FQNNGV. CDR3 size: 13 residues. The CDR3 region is CASSSGQTTEAFF. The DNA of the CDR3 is TGTGCCAGCAGCTCAGGACAGACCACTGAAGCTTTCTTT.

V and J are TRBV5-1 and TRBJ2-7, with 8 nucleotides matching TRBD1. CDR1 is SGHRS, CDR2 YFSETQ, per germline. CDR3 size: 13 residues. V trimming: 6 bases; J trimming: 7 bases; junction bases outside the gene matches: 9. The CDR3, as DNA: TGCGCCAGCAAGGACAGGGCAAATGGGGAGCAGTACTTC. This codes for CASKDRANGEQYF.

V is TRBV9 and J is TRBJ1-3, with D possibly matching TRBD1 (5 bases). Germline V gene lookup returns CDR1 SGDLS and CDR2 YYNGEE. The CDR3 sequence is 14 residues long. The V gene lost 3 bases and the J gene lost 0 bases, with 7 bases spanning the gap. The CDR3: CASSGGGSGNTIYF. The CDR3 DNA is TGTGCCAGCAGCGGCGGGGGCTCTGGAAACACCATATATTTT.

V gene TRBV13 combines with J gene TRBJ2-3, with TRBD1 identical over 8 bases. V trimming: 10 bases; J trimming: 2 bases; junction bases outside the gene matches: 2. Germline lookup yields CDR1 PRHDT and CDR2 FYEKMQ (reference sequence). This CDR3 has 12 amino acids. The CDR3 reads CATDRDTDTQYF. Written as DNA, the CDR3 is TGTGCCACGGACAGGGACACAGATACGCAGTATTTT.

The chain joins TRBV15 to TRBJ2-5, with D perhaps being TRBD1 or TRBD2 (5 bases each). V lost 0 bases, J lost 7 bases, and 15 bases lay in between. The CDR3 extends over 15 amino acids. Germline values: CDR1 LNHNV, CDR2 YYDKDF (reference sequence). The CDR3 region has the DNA TGTGCCACCAGCAGAGAGGCCCTAGGGACGGGGACCCAGTACTTC. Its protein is CATSREALGTGTQYF.

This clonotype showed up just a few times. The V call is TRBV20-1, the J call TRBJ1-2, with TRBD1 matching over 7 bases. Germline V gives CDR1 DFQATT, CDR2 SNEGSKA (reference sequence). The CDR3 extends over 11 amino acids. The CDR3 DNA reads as TGCAGGGTGGAGGGGGCTTCTGGCTACACCTTC. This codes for CRVEGASGYTF.

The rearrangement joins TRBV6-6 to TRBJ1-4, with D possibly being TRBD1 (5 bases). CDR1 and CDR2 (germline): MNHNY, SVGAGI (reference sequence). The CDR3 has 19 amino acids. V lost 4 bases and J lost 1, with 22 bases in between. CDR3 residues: CASSSAGRDLPLTNEKLFF. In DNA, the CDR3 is TGTGCCAGCAGTTCCGCCGGCAGGGACCTTCCGTTAACTAATGAAAAACTGTTTTTT.

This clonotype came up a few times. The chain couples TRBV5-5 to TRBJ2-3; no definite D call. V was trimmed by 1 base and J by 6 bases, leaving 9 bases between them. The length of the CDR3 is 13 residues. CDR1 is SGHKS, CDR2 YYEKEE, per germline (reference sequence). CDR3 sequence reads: CASSLLLVDTQYF. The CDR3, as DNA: TGTGCCAGCAGCTTGTTATTGGTGGATACGCAGTATTTT.

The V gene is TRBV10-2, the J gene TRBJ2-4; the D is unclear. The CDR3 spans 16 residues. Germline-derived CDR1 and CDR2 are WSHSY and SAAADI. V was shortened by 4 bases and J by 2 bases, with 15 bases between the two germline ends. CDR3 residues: CASSAPLGFTKNIQYF. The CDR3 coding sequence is TGCGCCAGCAGTGCCCCGTTGGGGTTTACCAAAAACATTCAGTACTTC.